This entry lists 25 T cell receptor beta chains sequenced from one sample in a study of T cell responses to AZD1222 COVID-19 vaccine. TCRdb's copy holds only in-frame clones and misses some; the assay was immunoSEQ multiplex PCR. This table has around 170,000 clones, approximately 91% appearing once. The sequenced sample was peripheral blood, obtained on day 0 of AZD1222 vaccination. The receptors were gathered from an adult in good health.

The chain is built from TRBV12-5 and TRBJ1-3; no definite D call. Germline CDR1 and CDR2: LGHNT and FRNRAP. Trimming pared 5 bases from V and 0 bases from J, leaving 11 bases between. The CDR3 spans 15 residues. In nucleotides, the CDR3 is TGTGCTAGTGGTCTCCCCACGTTCTCTGGAAACACCATATATTTT. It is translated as CASGLPTFSGNTIYF.

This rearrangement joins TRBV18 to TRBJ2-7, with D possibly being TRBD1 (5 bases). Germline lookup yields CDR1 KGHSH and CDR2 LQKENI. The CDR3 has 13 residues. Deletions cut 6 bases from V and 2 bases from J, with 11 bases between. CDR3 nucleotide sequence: TGTGCCAGCTCGTTCAGCAGGGCCTACGAGCAGTACTTC. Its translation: CASSFSRAYEQYF.

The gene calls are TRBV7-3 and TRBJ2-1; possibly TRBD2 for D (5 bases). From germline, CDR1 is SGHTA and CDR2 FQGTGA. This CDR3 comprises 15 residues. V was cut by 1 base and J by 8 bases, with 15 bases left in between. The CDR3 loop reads CASSLMASTTDEQFF. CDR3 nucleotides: TGTGCCAGCAGCTTAATGGCTAGCACTACGGATGAGCAGTTCTTC.

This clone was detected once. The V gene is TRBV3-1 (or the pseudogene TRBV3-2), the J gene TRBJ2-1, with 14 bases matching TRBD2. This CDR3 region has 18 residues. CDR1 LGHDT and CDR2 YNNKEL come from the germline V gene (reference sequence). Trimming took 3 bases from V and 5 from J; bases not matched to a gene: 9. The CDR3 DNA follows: TGTGCCAGCAGCCATCCCCCGGGACTAGCGGGAGTAAACAATGAGCAGTTCTTC. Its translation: CASSHPPGLAGVNNEQFF.

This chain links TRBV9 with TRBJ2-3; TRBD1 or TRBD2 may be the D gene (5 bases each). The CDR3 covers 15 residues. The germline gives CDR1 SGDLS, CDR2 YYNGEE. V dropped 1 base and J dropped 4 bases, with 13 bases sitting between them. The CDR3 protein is CASSVIPRGADTQYF. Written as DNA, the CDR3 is TGTGCCAGCAGCGTAATCCCTCGGGGCGCAGATACGCAGTATTTT.

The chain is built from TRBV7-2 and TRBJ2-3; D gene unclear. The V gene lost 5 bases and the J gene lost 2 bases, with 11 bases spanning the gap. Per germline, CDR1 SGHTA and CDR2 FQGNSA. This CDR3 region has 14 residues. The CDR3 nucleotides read TGTGCCAGCAGCCCAAATAGGGCCACAGATACGCAGTATTTT. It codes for CASSPNRATDTQYF.

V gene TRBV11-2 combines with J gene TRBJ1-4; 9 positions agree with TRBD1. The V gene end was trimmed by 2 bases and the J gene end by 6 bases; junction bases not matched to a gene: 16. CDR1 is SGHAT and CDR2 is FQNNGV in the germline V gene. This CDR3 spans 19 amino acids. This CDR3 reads CASSLKKWGTGNRDEKLFF. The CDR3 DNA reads TGTGCCAGCAGCTTAAAAAAGTGGGGGACAGGGAATCGAGATGAAAAACTGTTTTTT. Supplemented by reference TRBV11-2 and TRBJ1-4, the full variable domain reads EAGVAQSPRYKIIEKRQSVAFWCNPISGHATLYWYQQILGQGPKLLIQFQNNGVVDDSQLPKDRFSAERLKGVDSTLKIQPAKLEDSAVYLCASSLKKWGTGNRDEKLFFGSGTQLSVL.

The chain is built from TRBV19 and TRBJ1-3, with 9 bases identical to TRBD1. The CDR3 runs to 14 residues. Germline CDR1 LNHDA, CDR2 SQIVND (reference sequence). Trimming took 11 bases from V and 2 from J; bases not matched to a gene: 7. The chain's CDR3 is CAPPGQGAGNTIYF. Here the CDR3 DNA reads TGTGCCCCACCGGGACAGGGTGCTGGAAACACCATATATTTT.

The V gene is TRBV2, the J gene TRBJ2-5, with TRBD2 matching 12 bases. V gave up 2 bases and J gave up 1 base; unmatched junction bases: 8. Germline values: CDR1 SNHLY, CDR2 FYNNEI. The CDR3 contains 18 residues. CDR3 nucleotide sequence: TGTGCCAGCAGTGAAACGCCCAGGACTAGCGGGGTCCAAGAGACCCAGTACTTC. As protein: CASSETPRTSGVQETQYF.

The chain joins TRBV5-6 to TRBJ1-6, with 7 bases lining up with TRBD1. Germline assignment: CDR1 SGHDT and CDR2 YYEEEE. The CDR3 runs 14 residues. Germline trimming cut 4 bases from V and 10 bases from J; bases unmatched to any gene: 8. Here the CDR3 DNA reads TGTGCCAGCAGCGACACAGGGGTAGGATCACCCCTCCACTTT. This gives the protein CASSDTGVGSPLHF.

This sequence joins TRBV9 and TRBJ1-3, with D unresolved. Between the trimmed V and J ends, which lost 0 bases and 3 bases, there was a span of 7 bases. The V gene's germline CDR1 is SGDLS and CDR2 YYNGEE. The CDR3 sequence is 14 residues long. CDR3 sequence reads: CASSVGLGGNTIYF. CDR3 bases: TGTGCCAGCAGCGTAGGCCTGGGTGGAAACACCATATATTTT.

The CDR3 here is CASSWGGGTYEQYF. CDR3 nucleotides: TGTGCCAGCAGTTGGGGAGGGGGTACCTACGAGCAGTACTTC. The rearrangement links TRBV27 to TRBJ2-7; TRBD2 is a possible D gene (7 bases). Deletions cut 4 bases from V and 2 bases from J, with 12 bases between. The length of the CDR3 is 14 residues. From germline, CDR1 is MNHEY and CDR2 SMNVEV (reference sequence).

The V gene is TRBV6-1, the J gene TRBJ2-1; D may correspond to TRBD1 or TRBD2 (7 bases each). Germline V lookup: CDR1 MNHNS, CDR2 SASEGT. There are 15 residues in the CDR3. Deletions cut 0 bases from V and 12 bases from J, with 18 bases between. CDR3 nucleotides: TGTGCCAGCAGTGAAGCGGGCCAGGGGGGGTTTTGGCAGTTCTTC. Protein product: CASSEAGQGGFWQFF.

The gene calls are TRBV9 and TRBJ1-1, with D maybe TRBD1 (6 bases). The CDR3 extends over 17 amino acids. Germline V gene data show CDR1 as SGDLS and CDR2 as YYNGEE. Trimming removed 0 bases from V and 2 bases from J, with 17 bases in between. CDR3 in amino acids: CASSVEVRGGINTEAFF. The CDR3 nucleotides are TGTGCCAGCAGCGTAGAGGTGAGAGGGGGGATAAACACTGAAGCTTTCTTT.

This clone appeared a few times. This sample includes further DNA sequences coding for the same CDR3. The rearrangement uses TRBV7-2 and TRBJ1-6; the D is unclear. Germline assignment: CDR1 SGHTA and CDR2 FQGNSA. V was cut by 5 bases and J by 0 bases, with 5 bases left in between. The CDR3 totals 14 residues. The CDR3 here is CASSLGSYNSPLHF. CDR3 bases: TGTGCCAGCAGCCTGGGCTCCTATAATTCACCCCTCCACTTT.

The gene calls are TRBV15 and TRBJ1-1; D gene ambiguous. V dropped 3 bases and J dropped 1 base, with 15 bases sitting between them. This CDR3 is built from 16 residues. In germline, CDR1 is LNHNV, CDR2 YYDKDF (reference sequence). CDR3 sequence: CATSSAQSHANTEAFF. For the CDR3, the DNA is TGTGCCACCAGCAGCGCTCAGTCCCATGCGAACACTGAAGCTTTCTTT.

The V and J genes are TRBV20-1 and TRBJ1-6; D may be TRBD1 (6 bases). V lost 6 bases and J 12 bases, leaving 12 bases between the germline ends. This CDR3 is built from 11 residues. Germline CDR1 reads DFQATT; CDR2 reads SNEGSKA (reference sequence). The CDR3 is CSAQSGVPLHF. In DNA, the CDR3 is TGCAGTGCGCAATCAGGGGTACCCCTCCACTTT.

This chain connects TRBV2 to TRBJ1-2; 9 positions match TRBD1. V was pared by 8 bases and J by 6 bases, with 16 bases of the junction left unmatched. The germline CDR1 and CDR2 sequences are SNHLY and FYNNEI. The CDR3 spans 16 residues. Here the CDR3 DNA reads TGTGCCAGCTACCTAAGCTCTGGGACAGGGATGAATGGCTACACCTTC. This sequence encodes CASYLSSGTGMNGYTF.

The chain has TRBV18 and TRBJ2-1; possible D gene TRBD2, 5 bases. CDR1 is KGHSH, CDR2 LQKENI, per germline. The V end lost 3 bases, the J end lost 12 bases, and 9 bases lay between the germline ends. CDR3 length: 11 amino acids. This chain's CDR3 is CASSPERGQFF. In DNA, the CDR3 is TGTGCCAGCTCACCCGAACGGGGGCAGTTCTTC.

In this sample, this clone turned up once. DNA of the CDR3: TGTGCCAGCACCCTAGCGGGAGCGACAGATACGCAGTATTTT. Amino acids: CASTLAGATDTQYF. The rearrangement uses TRBV27 and TRBJ2-3; 10 positions match TRBD2. CDR1 MNHEY and CDR2 SMNVEV come from the germline V gene (reference sequence). This CDR3 comprises 14 residues. V was clipped by 7 bases and J by 3 bases; unmatched bases: 4.

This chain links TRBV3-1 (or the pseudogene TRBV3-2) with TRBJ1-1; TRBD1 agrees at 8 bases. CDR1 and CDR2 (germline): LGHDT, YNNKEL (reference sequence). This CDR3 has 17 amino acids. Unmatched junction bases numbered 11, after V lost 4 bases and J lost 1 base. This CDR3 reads CASSPNPTGDGNTEAFF. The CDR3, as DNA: TGTGCCAGCAGCCCAAACCCGACAGGGGACGGGAACACTGAAGCTTTCTTT.

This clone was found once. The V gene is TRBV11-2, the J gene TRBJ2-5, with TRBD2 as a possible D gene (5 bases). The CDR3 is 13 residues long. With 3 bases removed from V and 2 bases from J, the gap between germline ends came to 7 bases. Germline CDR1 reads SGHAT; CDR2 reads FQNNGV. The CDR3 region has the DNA TGTGCCAGCAGCTTTTCGGGGCAAGAGACCCAGTACTTC. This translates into CASSFSGQETQYF.

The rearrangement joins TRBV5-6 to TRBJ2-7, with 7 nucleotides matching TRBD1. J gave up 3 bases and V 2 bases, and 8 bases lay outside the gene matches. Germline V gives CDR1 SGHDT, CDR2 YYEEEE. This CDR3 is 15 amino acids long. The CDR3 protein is CASSLETGWDYEQYF. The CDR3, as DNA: TGTGCCAGCAGCTTAGAGACAGGGTGGGACTACGAGCAGTACTTC.

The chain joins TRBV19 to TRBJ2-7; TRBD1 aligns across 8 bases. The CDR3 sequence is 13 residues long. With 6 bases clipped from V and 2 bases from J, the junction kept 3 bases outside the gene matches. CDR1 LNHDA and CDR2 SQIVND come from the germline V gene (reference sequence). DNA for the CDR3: TGTGCCAGTAGCCGACAGGGGACCTACGAGCAGTACTTC. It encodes CASSRQGTYEQYF.

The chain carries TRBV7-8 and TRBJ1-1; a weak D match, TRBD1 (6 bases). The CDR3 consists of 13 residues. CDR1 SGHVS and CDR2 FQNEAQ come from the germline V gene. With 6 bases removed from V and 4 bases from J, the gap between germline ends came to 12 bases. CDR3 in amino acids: CASSTTGSTEAFF. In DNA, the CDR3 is TGTGCCAGCAGTACCACAGGGAGCACTGAAGCTTTCTTT.